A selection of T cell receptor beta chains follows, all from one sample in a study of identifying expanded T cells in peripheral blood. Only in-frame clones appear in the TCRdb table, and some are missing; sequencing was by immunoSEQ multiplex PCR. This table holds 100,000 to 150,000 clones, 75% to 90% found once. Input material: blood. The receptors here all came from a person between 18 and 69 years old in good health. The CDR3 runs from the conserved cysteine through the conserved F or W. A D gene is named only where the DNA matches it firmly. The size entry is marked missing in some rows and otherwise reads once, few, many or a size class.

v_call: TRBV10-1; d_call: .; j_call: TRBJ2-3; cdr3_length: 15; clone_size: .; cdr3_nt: TGCGCCAGCCACGGCGGGCCGAGCAACACAGATACGCAGTATTTT; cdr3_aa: CASHGGPSNTDTQYF
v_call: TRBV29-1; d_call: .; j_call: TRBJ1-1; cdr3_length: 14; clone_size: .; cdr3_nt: TGCAGCGTTGAAGATCCGGGCCGGACGGGTGAAGCTTTCTTT; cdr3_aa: CSVEDPGRTGEAFF
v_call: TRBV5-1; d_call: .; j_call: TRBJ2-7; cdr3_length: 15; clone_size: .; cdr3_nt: TGCGCCAGCAGCTTGGAAGGGACCAGCTCCTACGAGCAGTACTTC; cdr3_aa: CASSLEGTSSYEQYF
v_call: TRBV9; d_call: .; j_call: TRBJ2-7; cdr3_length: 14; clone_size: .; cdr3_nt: TGTGCCAGCAGCGACGCGGGGGCGCTCGGCGAGCAGTACTTC; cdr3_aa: CASSDAGALGEQYF
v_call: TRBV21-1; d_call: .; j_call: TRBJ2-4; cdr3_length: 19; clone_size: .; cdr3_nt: TGTGCCAGCCGCCTAAGGGGGGATAGGGGGCGAGCCGCCAAAAACATTCAGTACTTC; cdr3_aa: CASRLRGDRGRAAKNIQYF
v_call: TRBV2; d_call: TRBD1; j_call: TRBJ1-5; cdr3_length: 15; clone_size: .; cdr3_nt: TGTGCCAGCAGGGGGACAGGGGGGCAGGGTCAGCCCCAGCATTTT; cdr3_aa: CASRGTGGQGQPQHF
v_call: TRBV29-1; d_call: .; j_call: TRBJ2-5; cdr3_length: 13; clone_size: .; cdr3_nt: TGCAGCGTGGCCCTAATGAGAAAAGAGACCCAGTACTTC; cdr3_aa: CSVALMRKETQYF
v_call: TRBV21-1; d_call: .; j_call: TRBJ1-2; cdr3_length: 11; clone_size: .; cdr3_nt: TGTGCCGGGGGTTTTGTCCATGGCTACACCTTC; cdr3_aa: CAGGFVHGYTF
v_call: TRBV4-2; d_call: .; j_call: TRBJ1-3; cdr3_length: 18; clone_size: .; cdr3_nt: TGTGCCAGCAGCCAAGATCTGTCGGCAGGAAGCTCTGGAAACACCATATATTTT; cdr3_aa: CASSQDLSAGSSGNTIYF
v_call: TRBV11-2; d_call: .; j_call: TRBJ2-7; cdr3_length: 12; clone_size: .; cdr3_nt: TGTGCCAGCAGCGCACTAGGGTTCGAGCAGTACTTC; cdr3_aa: CASSALGFEQYF
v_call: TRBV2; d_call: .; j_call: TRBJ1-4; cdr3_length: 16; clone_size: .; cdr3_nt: TGTGCCAGCAGTGAAACTTTGGGGGCGATGGATGAAAAACTGTTTTTT; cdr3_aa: CASSETLGAMDEKLFF
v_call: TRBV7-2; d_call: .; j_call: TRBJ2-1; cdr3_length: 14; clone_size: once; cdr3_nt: TGTGCCAGCAGCTTAGCCAAAGGGGGCAATGAGCAGTTCTTC; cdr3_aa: CASSLAKGGNEQFF
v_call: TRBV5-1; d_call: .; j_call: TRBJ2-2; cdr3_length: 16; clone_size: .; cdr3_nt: TGCGCCAGCAGCTTGGCCTCGGGGGCGCGCACCGGGGAGCTGTTTTTT; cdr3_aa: CASSLASGARTGELFF
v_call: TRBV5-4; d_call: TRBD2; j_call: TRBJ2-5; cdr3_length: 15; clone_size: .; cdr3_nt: TGTGCCAGCAGTACCCCAGCGGGGACCCTTGAGACCCAGTACTTC; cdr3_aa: CASSTPAGTLETQYF
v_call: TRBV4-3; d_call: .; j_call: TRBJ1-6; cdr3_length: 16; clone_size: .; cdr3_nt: TGCGCCAGCAGCCAAGTAGCACTCTCCCGGAATTCACCCCTCCACTTT; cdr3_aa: CASSQVALSRNSPLHF
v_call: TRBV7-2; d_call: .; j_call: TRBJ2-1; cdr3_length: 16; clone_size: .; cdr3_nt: TGTGCCAGCAGCTTCTCTGCAGGACGCTCCTACAATGAGCAGTTCTTC; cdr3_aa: CASSFSAGRSYNEQFF
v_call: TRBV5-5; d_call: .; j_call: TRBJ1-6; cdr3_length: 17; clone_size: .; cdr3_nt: TGTGCCAGCAGCCAAGTACCGAGGAGCTCCTATAATTCACCCCTCCACTTT; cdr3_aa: CASSQVPRSSYNSPLHF
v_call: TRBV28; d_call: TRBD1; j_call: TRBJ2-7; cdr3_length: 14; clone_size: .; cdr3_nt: TGTGCCAGCAGTCTCGGGACAGGATCCTACGAGCAGTACTTC; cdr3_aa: CASSLGTGSYEQYF
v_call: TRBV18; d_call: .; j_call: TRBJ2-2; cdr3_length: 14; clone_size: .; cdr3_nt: TGTGCCAGCTCACCGGGACAGAACACCGGGGAGCTGTTTTTT; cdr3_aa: CASSPGQNTGELFF
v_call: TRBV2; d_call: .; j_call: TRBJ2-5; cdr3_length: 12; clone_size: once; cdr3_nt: TGTGCCAGCAGTGAAGCATGGGAAGCCCAGTACTTC; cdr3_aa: CASSEAWEAQYF
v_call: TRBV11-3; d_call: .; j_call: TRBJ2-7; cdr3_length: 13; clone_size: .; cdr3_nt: TGTGCCAGCAGCTTAGAAAGTAGATACGAGCAGTACTTC; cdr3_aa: CASSLESRYEQYF
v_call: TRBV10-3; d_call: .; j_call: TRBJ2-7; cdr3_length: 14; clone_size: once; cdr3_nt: TGTGCCATCAGTGAGTCGGCGGGGATTTACGAGCAGTACTTC; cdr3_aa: CAISESAGIYEQYF
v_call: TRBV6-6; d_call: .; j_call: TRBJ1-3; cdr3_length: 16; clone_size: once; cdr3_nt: TGTGCCAGCAGTTACTCGGACAGCAACTCTGGAAACACCATATATTTT; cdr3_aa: CASSYSDSNSGNTIYF
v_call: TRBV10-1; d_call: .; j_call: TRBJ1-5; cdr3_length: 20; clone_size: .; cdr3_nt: TGCGCCAGCAGTGACCTCACCTCCTATCAGGGCTTGTATAGCAATCAGCCCCAGCATTTT; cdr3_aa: CASSDLTSYQGLYSNQPQHF
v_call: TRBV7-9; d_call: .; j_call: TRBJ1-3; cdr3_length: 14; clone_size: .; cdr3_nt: TGTGCCAGCAGCCCTCAGGGGATTGGAAACACCATATATTTT; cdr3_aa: CASSPQGIGNTIYF
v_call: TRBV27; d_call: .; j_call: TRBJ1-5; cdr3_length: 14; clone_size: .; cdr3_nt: TGTGCCAGCAGTTCCCCTGGGGAGCATCAGCCCCAGCATTTT; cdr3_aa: CASSSPGEHQPQHF
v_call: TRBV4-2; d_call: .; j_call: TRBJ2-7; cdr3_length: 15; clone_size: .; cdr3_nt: TGTGCCAGCAGCCTCTCGGCGCGGCTACCATACGAGCAGTACTTC; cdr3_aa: CASSLSARLPYEQYF
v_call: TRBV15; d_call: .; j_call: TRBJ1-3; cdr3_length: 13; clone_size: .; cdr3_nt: TGTGCCACCCGGGACACCTCTGGAAACACCATATATTTT; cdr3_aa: CATRDTSGNTIYF
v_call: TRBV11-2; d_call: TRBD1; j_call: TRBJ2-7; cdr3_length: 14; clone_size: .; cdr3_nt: TGTGCCAGCAGCTCCCGGACAGGAAGAAGCGAGCAGTACTTC; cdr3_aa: CASSSRTGRSEQYF
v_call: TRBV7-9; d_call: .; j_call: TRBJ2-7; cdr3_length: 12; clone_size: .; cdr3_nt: TGTGCCAGCAGCCCCGAGGGTTACGAGCAGTACTTC; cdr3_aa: CASSPEGYEQYF
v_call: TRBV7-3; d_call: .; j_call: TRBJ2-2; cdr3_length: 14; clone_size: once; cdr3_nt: TGTGCCAGCAGCGGACAGGGAGGGACCGGGGAGCTGTTTTTT; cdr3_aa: CASSGQGGTGELFF
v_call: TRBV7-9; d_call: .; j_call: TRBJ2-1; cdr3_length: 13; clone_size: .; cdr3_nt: TGTGCCAGCAGCTACACCCCGGGGTCTGAGCAGTTCTTC; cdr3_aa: CASSYTPGSEQFF
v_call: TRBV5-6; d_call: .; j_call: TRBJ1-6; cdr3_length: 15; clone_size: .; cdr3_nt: TGTGCCAGCAGCTTGGAACAGGGACGGCATTCACCCCTCCACTTT; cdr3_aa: CASSLEQGRHSPLHF
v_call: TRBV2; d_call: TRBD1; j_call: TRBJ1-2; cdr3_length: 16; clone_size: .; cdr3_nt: TGTGCCAGCACTGGGACAGGGGGGCTCAGGAACTATGGCTACACCTTC; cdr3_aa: CASTGTGGLRNYGYTF
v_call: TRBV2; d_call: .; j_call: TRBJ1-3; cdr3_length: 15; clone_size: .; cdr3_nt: TGTGCCAGCAGTGAAGCTTTAGGGGACGGAAACACCATATATTTT; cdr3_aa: CASSEALGDGNTIYF
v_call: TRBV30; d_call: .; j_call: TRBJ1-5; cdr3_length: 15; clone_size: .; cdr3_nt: TGTGCCTGGAGCCTACGGGACACATTCAATCAGCCCCAGCATTTT; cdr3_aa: CAWSLRDTFNQPQHF
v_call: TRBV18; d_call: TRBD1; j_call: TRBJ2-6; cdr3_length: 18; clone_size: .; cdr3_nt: TGTGCCAGCTCACCACTCCGGGACAGGGGTGCCGGGGCCAACGTCCTGACTTTC; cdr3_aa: CASSPLRDRGAGANVLTF
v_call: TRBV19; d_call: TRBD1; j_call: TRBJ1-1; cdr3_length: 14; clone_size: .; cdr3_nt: TGTGCCAGTAGCAACAGGGGATGGAACACTGAAGCTTTCTTT; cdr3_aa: CASSNRGWNTEAFF
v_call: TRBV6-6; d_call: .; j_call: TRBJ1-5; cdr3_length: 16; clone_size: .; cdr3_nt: TGTGCCAGCACCATACGATCAGTTCGGGTCTATCAGCCCCAGCATTTT; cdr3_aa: CASTIRSVRVYQPQHF
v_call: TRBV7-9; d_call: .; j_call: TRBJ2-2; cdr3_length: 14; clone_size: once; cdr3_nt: TGTGCCAGCAGCTTGTCAACGAACACCGGGGAGCTGTTTTTT; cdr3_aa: CASSLSTNTGELFF
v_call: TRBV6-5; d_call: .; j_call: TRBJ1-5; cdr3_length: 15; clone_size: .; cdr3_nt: TGTGCCAGCAGTCTAGACGGCTATAGCAATCAGCCCCAGCATTTT; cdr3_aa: CASSLDGYSNQPQHF
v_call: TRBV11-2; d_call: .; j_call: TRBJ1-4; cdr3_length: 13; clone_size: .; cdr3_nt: TGTGCCAGCAGCTTAGGGATTAATGAAAAACTGTTTTTT; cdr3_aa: CASSLGINEKLFF
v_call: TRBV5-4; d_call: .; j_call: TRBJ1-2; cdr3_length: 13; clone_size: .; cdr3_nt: TGTGCCAGCAGCTTCGAGTTGACCTATGGCTACACCTTC; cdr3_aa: CASSFELTYGYTF
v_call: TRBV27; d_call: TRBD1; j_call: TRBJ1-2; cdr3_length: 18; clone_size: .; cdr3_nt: TGTGCCAGCAGTTCTTATTTCGACAGGGGAGGGTACAACTATGGCTACACCTTC; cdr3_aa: CASSSYFDRGGYNYGYTF
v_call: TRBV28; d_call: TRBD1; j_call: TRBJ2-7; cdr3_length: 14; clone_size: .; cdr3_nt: TGTGCCAGCACAAGACAGGGCCTCTCCTACGAGCAGTACTTC; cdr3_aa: CASTRQGLSYEQYF
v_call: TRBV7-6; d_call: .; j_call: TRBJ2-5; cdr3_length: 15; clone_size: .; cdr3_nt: TGTGCCAGCAGCCCCACGGACGAATACCAAGAGACCCAGTACTTC; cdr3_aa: CASSPTDEYQETQYF
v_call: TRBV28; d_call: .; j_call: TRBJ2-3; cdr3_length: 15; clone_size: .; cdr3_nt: TGTGCCAGCAGGGGGGACTCCTTACTCACAGATACGCAGTATTTT; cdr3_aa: CASRGDSLLTDTQYF
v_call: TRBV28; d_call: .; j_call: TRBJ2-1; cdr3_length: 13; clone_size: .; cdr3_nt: TGTGCCAGCAGCTCGCTGGGTTTGGATGAGCAGTTCTTC; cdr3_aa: CASSSLGLDEQFF
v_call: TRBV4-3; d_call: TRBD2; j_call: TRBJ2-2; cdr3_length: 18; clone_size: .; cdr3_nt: TGCGCCAGCAGCCAATCGGATCTCCTAGCGGGGGGTGACCGGGAGCTGTTTTTT; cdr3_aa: CASSQSDLLAGGDRELFF
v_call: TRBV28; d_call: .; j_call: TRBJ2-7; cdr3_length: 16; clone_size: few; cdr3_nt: TGTGCCAGCAGCATCTTCGCCGGGACGGCTAACTACGAGCAGTACTTC; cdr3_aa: CASSIFAGTANYEQYF
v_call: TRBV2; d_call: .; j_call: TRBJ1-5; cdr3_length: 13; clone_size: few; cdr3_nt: TGTGCCAGCAGTGGGACAACCGGTCAGCCCCAGCATTTT; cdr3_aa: CASSGTTGQPQHF